This T cell receptor (beta chain) appears in the sequencing data of a study of vaccination and CD4 T cells after COVID-19. Across the study: Investigators stimulated cells with overlapping spike peptides drawn from SARS-CoV-2, HCoV-NL63, HCoV-OC43 and HCoV-229E.

The Oncomine TCR Beta short-read assay was what sequenced the DNA obtained from cultured CD4+ T cells. Once CD4+ T cells had been cultured, genomic DNA was extracted from them. In TCRdb, the PCR reads were re-called with MiXCR into one record per CDR3 protein. The sample has about 9,700 distinct CDR3 sequences; 30% to 45% are singletons. Remarks on this clonotype: No antigen is known for it.

Study-wide results and caveats: Spike mono-reactivity was the property of 304 of 307 vaccine-specific clones in convalescent patients.

Sample treatment: approximately 10-day PBMC culture with coronavirus spike peptide pools or control peptides (ViraFEST assay). The collection of CD4+ T cells from the unexposed donor took place before the COVID-19 pandemic (2011-2018). V trimming: 8 bases; J trimming: 1 base; junction bases outside the gene matches: 2. The V gene's germline CDR1 is MNHEY and CDR2 SMNVEV (reference sequence). CDR3 length: 13 residues. The TCR originated in a human donor in good health. This chain links TRBV27 with TRBJ1-2; 9 positions agree with TRBD1. Sequenced input: CD4+ T cells from blood, cultured in vitro. DNA of the CDR3: TGTGCCAGCGGGACAGGGCATAACTATGGCTACACCTTC. Protein sequence: CASGTGHNYGYTF.